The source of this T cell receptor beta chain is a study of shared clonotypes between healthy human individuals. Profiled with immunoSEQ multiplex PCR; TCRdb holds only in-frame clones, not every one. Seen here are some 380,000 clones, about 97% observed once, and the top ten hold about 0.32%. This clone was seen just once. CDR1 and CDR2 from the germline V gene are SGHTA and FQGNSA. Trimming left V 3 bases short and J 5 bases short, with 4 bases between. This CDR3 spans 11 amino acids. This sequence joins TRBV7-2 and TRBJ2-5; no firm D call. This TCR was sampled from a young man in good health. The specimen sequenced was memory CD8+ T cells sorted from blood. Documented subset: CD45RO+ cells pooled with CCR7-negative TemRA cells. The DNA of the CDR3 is TGTGCCAGCAGCTTCAGCGAGACCCAGTACTTC. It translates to CASSFSETQYF.